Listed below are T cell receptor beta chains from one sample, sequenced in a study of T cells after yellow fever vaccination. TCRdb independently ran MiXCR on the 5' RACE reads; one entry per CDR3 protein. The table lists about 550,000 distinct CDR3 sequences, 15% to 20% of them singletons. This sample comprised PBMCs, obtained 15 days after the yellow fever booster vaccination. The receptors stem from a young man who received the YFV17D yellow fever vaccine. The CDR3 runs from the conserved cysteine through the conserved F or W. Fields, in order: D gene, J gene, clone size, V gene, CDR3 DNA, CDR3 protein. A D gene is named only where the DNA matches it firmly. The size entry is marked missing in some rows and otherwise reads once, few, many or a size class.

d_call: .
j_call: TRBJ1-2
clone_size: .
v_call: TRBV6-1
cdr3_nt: TGTGCCAGCAGCGAAGTGATTGACTACACCTTC
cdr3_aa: CASSEVIDYTF

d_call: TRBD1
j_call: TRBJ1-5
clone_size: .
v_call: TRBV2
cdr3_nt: TGTGCCAGCAGCGCACAGGGGGCAGGTAATCAGCCCCAGCATTTT
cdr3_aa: CASSAQGAGNQPQHF

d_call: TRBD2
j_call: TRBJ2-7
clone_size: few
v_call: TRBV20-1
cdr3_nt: TGCAGTGCTAGGGGACTAGCGGGACTCTCCTACGAGCAGTACTTC
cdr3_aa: CSARGLAGLSYEQYF

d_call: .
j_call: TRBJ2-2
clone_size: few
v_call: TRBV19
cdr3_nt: TGTGCCACCACGCTAGAGGCCCTAGCGACCGGGGAGCTGTTTTTT
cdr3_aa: CATTLEALATGELFF

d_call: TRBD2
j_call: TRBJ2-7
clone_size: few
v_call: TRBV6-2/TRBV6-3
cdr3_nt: TGTGCCAGCAGTCGGGCCAGCGGGAGGTCCTACGAGCAGTACTTC
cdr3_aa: CASSRASGRSYEQYF

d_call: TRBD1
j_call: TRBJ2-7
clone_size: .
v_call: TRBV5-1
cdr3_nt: TGCGCCAGCAAGAGGGGACAGGAGGCCTACGAGCAGTACTTC
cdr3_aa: CASKRGQEAYEQYF

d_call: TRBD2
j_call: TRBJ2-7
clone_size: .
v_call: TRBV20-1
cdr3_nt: TGCAGTGCTAGACTAGCGGGGGGCTCCTACGAGCAGTACTTC
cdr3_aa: CSARLAGGSYEQYF

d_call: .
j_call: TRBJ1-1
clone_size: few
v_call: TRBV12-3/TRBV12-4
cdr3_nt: TGTGCCAGCACCGGACAGAGTTTGAGGAACACTGAAGCTTTCTTT
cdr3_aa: CASTGQSLRNTEAFF

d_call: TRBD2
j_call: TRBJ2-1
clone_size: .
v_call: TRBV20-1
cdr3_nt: TGCAGTGCTAGAGGGGGCGGGAGGGCCGGGAATGAGCAGTTCTTC
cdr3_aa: CSARGGGRAGNEQFF

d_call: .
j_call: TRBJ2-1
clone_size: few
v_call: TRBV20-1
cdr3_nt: TGCAGTGCTAGCGCTTCCTACAATGAGCAGTTCTTC
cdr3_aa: CSASASYNEQFF

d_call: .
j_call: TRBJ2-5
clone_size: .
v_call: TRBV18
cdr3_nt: TGTGCCAGCTCACCGGTAGGGGGAGAAGAGACCCAGTACTTC
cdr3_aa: CASSPVGGEETQYF

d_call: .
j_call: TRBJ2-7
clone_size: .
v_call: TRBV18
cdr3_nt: TGTGCCAGCTCACCACCAGCAGGGTCCTTATCGGAGCAGTACTTC
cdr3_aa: CASSPPAGSLSEQYF

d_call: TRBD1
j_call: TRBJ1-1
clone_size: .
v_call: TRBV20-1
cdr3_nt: TGCAGTGCGGGGGGGACAGGCGGCACTGAAGCTTTCTTT
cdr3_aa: CSAGGTGGTEAFF

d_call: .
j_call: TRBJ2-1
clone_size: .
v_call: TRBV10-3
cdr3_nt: TGTGCCATCAGTGAAAATACATACAATGAGCAGTTCTTC
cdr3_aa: CAISENTYNEQFF

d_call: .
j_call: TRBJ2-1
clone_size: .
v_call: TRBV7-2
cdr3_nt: TGTGCCAGCAGCTCCGGCCGACCCGCCGGGAATGAGCAGTTCTTC
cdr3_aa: CASSSGRPAGNEQFF

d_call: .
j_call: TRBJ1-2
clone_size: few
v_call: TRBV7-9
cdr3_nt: TGTGCCAGCAGCACCGGGCCTATCTATGGCTACACCTTC
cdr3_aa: CASSTGPIYGYTF

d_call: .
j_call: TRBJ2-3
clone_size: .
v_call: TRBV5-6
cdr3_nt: TGTGCCAGCAGCCCAAGTCGGATAGCGTGGTATTTT
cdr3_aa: CASSPSRIAWYF

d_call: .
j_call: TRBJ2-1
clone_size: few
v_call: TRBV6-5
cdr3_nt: TGTGCCAGCAGCTATCAAGGGGTAATAGGGCTTGATGAGCAGTTCTTC
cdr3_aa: CASSYQGVIGLDEQFF

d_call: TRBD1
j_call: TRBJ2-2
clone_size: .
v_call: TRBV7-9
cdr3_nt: TGTGCCAGCAGGGCCGGGACAGGGGTCACCGGGGAGCTGTTTTTT
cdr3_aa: CASRAGTGVTGELFF

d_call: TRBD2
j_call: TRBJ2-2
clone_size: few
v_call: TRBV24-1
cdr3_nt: TGTGCCACCAGTACTAGCGGGAGGCTTCGAGGCACCGGGGAGCTGTTTTTT
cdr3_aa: CATSTSGRLRGTGELFF

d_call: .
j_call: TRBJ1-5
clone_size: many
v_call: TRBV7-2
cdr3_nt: TGTGCCAGCAGCTTGGTGGGCAATCAGCCCCAGCATTTT
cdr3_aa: CASSLVGNQPQHF

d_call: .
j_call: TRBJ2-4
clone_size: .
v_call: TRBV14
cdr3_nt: TGTGCCAGCAGCCTCACCCGGGGCCGCCTGAGGGGAAACATTCAGTACTTC
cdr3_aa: CASSLTRGRLRGNIQYF

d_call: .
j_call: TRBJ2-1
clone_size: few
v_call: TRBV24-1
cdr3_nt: TGTGCCACCAGTGATTTGCTGGGGGCCGATGAGCAGTTCTTC
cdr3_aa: CATSDLLGADEQFF

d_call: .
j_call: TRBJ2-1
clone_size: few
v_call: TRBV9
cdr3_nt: TGTGCCAGCAGCGTAGGAAACGGCGCAGGGGACGAGCAGTTCTTC
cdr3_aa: CASSVGNGAGDEQFF

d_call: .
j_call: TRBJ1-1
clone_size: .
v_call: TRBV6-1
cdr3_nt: TGTGCCAGCACCGCTCTTGGGGATCTCACTGAAGCTTTCTTT
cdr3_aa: CASTALGDLTEAFF

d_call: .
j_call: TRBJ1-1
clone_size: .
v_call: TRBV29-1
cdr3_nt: TGCAGCGTTCAAGAGAACACTGAAGCTTTCTTT
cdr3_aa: CSVQENTEAFF

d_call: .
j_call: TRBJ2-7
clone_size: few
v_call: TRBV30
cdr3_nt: TGTGCCTGGAGTGTAATAACAGGGCGTGGCTACGAGCAGTACTTC
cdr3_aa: CAWSVITGRGYEQYF

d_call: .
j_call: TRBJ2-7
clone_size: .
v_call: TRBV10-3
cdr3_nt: TGTGCCATCAGTGTATCCCAATTAGAGCAGTACTTC
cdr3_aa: CAISVSQLEQYF

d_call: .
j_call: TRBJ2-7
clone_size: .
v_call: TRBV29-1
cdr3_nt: TGCAGCGTTGGACCCGCCATGGGCTACGAGCAGTACTTC
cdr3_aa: CSVGPAMGYEQYF

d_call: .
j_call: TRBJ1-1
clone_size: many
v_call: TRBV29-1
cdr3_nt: TGCAGCGTTTTACAGGGGAACACTGAAGCTTTCTTT
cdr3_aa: CSVLQGNTEAFF

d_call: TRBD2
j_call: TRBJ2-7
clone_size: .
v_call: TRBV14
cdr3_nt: TGTGCCAGCAGCTGGGGAGGGAACGAGCAGTACTTC
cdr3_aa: CASSWGGNEQYF

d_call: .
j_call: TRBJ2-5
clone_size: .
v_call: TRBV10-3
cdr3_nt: TGTGCCATCAGTGAGGCTCGTTGGGAGACCCAGTACTTC
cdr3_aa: CAISEARWETQYF

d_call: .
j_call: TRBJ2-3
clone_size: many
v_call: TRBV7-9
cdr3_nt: TGTGCCAGCAGCTTAGGTGGGGTGAGCACAGATACGCAGTATTTT
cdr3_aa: CASSLGGVSTDTQYF

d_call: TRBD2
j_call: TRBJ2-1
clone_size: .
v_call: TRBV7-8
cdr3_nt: TGTGCCAGCAACACTAGGGGACTAGCGGGAATGGCCGATGAGCAGTTCTTC
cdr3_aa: CASNTRGLAGMADEQFF

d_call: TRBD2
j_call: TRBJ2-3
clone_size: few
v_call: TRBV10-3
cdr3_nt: TGTGCCATCAGTGATTCTAGCGGGGCCACAGATACGCAGTATTTT
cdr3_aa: CAISDSSGATDTQYF

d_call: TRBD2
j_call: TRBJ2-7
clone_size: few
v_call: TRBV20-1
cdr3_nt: TGCAGTGCTAATGCCGCGGGAGTTACCGAGCAGTACTTC
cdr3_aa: CSANAAGVTEQYF

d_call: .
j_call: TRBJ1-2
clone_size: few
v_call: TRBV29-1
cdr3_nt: TGCAGCGCTGACGGGACCTATGGCTACACCTTC
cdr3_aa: CSADGTYGYTF

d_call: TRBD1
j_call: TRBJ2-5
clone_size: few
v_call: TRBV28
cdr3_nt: TGTGCCAGCAGTTTAAATGGACCGGGACAGGCGGAGACCCAGTACTTC
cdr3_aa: CASSLNGPGQAETQYF

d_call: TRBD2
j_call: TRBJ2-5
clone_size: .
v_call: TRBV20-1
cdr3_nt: TGCAGTGCTGCCCGGACTAGCGATGGCACCACCCAGTACTTC
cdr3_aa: CSAARTSDGTTQYF

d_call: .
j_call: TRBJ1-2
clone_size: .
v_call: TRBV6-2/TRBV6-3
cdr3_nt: TGTGCCAGCAGTTACCCGCAGGCGGCTGACTATGGCTACACCTTC
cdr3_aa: CASSYPQAADYGYTF

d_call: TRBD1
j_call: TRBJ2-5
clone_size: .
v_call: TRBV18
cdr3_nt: TGTGCCAGCTCACTCAACCGGGACAGGGATGAGACCCAGTACTTC
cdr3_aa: CASSLNRDRDETQYF

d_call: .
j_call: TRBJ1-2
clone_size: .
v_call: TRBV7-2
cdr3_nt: TGTGCCAGCAGCGCCCCAGGAAGGCATGGCTACACCTTC
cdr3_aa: CASSAPGRHGYTF

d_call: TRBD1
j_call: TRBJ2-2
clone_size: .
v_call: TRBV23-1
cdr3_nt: TGCGCCAGCAGTCAACGCGGGACAGGGGACGGGGAGCTGTTTTTT
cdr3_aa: CASSQRGTGDGELFF

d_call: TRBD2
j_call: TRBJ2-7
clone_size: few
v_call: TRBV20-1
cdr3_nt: TGCAGTGCTAGAGTAGGGGACTATGCCTACGAGCAGTACTTC
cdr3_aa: CSARVGDYAYEQYF

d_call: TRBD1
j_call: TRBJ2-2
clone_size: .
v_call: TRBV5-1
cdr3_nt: TGCGCCAGCAGCTCCACAGGGGCCGGGGAGCTGTTTTTT
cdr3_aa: CASSSTGAGELFF

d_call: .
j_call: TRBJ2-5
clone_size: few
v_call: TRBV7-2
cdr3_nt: TGTGCCAGCAGCTTAGAAGGGTCCTGGGAGTACGAGACCCAGTACTTC
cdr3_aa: CASSLEGSWEYETQYF

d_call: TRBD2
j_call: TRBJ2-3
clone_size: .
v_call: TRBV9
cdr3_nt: TGTGCCAGCAGCGCCCGGACTAGCGGGGATACGCAGTATTTT
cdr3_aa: CASSARTSGDTQYF

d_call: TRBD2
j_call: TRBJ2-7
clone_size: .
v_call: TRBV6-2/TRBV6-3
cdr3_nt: TGTGCCAGCAGGAGCGGGAATTCCTACGAGCAGTACTTC
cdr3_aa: CASRSGNSYEQYF

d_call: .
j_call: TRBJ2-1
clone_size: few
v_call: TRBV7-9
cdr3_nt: TGTGCCAGCAGCCCCTTTGTGTCGACGGATGAGCAGTTCTTC
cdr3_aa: CASSPFVSTDEQFF

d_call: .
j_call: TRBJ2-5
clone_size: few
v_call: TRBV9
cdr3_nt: TGTGCCAGCAGCGTAGTCGGCCAAGAGACCCAGTACTTC
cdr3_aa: CASSVVGQETQYF

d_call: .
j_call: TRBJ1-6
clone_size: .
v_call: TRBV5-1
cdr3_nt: TGCGCCAGCAGGGGGATAGATTCACCCCTCCACTTT
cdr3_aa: CASRGIDSPLHF

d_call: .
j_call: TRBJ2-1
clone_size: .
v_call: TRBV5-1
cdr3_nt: TGCGCCAGCAGCCAACAGGGTCCTGGCTCCTACAATGAGCAGTTCTTC
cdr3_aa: CASSQQGPGSYNEQFF

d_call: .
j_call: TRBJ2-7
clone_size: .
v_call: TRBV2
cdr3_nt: TGTGCCAGCAGTGAAGTTCGATCTTACTTC
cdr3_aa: CASSEVRSYF

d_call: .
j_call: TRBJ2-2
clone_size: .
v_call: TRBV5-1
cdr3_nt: TGCGCCAGCAAGACCGAAACTTACACCGGGGAGCTGTTTTTT
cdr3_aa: CASKTETYTGELFF

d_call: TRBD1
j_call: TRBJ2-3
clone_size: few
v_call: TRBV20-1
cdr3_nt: TGCAGTGCTATTTCGGGACAGATCACAGATACGCAGTATTTT
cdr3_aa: CSAISGQITDTQYF